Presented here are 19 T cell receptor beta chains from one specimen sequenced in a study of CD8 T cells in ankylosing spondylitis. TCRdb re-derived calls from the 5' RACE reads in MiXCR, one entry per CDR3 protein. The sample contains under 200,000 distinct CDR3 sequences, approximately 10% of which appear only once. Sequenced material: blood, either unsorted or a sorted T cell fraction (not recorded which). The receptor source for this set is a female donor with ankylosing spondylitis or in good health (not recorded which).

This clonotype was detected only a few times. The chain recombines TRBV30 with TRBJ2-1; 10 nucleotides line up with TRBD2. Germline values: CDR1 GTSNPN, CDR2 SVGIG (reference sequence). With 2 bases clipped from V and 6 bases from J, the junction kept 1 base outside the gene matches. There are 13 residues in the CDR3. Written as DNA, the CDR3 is TGTGCCTGGAGTAGCGGGAGGGTCAATGAGCAGTTCTTC. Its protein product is CAWSSGRVNEQFF.

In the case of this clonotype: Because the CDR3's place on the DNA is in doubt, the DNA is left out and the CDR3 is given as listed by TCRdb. CDR3: CASSAPLVASGTDTQYF. J is TRBJ2-3 and V is TRBV9; no DNA check was done on the table's D call, TRBD2. The germline CDR1 and CDR2 sequences are SGDLS and YYNGEE. Termini included, the CDR3 measures 17 amino acids.

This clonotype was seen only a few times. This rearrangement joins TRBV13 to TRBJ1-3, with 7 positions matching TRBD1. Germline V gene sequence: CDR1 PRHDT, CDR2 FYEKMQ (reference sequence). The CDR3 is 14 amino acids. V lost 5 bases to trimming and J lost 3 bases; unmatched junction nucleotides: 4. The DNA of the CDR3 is TGTGCCAGCAGCCTGGGACAGATTGGAAACACCATATATTTT. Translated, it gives CASSLGQIGNTIYF.

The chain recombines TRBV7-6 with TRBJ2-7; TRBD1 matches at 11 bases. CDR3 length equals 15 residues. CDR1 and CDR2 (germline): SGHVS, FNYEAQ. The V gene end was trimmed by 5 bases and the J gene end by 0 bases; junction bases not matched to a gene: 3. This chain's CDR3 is CASSRGQGGSYEQYF. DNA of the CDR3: TGTGCCAGCAGCCGGGGACAGGGGGGCTCCTACGAGCAGTACTTC.

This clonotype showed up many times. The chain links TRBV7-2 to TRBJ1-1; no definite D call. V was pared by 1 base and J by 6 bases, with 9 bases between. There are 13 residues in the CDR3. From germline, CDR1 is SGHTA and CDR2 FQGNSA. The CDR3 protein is CASSLELMAEAFF. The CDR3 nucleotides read TGTGCCAGCAGCTTAGAGTTGATGGCTGAAGCTTTCTTT.

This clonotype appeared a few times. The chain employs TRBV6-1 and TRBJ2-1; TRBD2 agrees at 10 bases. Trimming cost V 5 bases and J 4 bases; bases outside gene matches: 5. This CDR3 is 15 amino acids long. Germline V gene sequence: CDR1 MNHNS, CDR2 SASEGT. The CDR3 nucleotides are TGTGCCAGCAGTCCCGAGCGGGGGGGATACAATGAGCAGTTCTTC. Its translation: CASSPERGGYNEQFF.

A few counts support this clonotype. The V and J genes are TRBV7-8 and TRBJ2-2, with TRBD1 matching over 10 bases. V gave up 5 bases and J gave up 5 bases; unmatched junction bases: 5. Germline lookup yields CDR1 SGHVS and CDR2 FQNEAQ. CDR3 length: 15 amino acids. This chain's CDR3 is CASSLGGQGTGELFF. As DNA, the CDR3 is TGTGCCAGCAGCCTAGGGGGACAGGGGACCGGGGAGCTGTTTTTT.

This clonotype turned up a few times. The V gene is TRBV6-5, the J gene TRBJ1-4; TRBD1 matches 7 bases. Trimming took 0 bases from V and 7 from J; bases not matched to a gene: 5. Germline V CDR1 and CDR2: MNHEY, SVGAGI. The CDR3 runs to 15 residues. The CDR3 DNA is TGTGCCAGCAGTTACTCGACAGGGAGCGGTGAAAAACTGTTTTTT. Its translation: CASSYSTGSGEKLFF.

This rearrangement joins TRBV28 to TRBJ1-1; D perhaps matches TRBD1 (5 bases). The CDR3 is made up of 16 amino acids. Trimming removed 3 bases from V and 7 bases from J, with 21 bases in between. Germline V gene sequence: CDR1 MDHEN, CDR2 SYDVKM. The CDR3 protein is CASSLAQGRVHGEAFF. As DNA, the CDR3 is TGTGCCAGCAGTTTGGCTCAGGGTAGGGTACACGGTGAAGCTTTCTTT.

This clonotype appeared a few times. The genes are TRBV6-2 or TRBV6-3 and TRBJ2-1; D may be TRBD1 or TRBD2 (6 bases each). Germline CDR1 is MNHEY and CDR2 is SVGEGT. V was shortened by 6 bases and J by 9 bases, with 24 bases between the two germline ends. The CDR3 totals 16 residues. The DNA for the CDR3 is TGTGCCAGCAGCCCCAATGGTGGGGGGCCGAGAGGTGAGCAGTTCTTC. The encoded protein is CASSPNGGGPRGEQFF.

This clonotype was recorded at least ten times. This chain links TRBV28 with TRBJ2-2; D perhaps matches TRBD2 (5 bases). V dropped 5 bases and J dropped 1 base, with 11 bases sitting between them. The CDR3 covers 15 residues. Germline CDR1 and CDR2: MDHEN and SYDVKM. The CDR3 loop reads CASSPGVVNTGELFF. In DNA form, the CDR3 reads TGTGCCAGCAGTCCCGGGGTCGTGAACACCGGGGAGCTGTTTTTT. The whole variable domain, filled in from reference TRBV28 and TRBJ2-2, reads DVKVTQSSRYLVKRTGEKVFLECVQDMDHENMFWYRQDPGLGLRLIYFSYDVKMKEKGDIPEGYSVSREKKERFSLILESASTNQTSMYLCASSPGVVNTGELFFGEGSRLTVL.

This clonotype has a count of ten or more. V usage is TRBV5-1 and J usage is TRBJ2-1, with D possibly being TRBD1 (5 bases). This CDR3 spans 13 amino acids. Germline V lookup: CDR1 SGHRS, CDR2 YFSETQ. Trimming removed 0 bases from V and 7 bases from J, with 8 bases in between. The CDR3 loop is CASSLARTNEQFF. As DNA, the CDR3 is TGCGCCAGCAGCTTGGCGCGGACAAATGAGCAGTTCTTC.

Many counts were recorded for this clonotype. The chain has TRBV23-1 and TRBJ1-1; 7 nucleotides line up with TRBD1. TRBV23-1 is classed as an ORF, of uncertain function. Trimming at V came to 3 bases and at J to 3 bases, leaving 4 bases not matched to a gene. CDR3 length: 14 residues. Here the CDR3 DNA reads TGCGCCAGCAGTCACCAGGGGGGGTACACTGAAGCTTTCTTT. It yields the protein CASSHQGGYTEAFF.

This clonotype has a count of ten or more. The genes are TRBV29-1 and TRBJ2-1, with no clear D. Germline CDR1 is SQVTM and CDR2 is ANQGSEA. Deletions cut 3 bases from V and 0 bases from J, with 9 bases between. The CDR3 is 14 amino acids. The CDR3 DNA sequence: TGCAGCGTTGATTTTACCAGCTCCTACAATGAGCAGTTCTTC. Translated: CSVDFTSSYNEQFF.

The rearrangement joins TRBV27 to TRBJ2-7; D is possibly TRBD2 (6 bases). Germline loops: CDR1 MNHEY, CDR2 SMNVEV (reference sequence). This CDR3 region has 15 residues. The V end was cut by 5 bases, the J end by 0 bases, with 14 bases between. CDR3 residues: CASSKHTGSSYEQYF. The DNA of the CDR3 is TGTGCCAGCAGTAAACATACCGGGAGCTCCTACGAGCAGTACTTC.

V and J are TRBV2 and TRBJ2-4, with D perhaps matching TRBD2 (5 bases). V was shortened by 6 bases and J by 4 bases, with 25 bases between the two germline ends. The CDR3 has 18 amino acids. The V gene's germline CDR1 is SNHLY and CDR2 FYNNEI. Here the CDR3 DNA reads TGTGCCAGCAGCGGACTTGAAGGGCGTTACTTAGCAAAAAACATTCAGTACTTC. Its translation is CASSGLEGRYLAKNIQYF.

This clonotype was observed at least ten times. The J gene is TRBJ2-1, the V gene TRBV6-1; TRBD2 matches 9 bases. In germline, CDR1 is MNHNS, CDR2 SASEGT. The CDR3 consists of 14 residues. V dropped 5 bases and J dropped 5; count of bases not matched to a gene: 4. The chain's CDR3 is CASSPGLAHNEQFF. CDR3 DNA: TGTGCCAGCAGTCCGGGACTAGCCCACAATGAGCAGTTCTTC.

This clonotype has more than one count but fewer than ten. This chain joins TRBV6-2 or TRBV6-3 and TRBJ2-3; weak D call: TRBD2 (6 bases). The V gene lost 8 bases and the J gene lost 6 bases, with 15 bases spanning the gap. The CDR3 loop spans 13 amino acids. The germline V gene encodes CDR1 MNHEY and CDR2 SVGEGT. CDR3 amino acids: CASSVAAGDTQYF. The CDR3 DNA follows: TGTGCCAGCTCTGTGGCGGCGGGGGATACGCAGTATTTT.

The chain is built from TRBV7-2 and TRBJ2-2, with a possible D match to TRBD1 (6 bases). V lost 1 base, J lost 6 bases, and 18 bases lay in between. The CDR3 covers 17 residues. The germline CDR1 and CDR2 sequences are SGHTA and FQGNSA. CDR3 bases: TGTGCCAGCAGCTTAGAATTGGGACACCCTAACCCCGGGGAGCTGTTTTTT. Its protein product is CASSLELGHPNPGELFF.